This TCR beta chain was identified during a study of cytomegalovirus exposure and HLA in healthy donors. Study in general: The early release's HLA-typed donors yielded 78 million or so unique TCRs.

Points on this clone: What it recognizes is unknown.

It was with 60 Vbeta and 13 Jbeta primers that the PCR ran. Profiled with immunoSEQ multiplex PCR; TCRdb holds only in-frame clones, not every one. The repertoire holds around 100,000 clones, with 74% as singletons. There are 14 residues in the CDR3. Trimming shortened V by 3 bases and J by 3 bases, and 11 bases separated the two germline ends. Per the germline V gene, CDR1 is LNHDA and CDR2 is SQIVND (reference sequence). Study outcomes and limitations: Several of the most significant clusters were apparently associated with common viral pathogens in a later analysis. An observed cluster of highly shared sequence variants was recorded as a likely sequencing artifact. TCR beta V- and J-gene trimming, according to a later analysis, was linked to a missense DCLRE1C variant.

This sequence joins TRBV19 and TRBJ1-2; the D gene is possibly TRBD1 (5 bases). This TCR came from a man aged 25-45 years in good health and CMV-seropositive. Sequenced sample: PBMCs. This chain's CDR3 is CASSIVGPDYGYTF. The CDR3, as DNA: TGTGCCAGTAGTATCGTGGGGCCCGACTATGGCTACACCTTC.